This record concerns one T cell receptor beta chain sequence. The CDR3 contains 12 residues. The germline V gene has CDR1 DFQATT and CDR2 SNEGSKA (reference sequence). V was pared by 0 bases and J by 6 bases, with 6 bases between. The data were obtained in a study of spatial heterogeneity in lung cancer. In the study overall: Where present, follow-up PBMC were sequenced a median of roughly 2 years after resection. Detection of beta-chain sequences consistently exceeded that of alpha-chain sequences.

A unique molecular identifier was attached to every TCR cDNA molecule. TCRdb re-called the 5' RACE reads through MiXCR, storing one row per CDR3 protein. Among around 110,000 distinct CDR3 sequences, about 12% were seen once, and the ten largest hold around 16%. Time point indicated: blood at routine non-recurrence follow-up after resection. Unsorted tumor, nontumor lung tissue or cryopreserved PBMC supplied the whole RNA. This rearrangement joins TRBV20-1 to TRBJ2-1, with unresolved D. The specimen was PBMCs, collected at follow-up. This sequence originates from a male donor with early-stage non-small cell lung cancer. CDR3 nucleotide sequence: TGCAGTGCTAGAGACAGGCCCAATGAGCAGTTCTTC. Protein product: CSARDRPNEQFF.